One and the same sample provided the 32 T cell receptor beta chains below, sequenced in a study of human T cells and chemical hapten exposure. The time point here: patch test 1, 2 weeks after DPC sensitization. Specified treatment: therapeutic diphenylcyclopropenone sensitization with weekly scalp DPC. TCRdb re-analysed the RACE reads in MiXCR, keeping a single row per CDR3 protein. The sample includes approximately 90,000 distinct CDR3 sequences, over 10% of them seen just once. The sequences come from whole blood, collected in connection with sensitization to the hapten diphenylcyclopropenone (DPC). These TCRs come from a woman aged 40 to 50 with alopecia areata. Some clones in this sample may be carry-over from other donors' samples.

The sample holds a few counts of this clonotype. The CDR3, as DNA: TGTGCCAGCAGCACTAGCGTGGGGGGCGCGTTTGGCGAGACCCAGTACTTC. Translated: CASSTSVGGAFGETQYF. This chain links TRBV9 with TRBJ2-5, with a weak D call TRBD2 (7 bases). Trimming removed 4 bases at V and 5 bases at J, with 24 bases between. The CDR3 spans 17 residues. Germline CDR1 reads SGDLS; CDR2 reads YYNGEE.

The V and J genes are TRBV29-1 and TRBJ2-1; possible D gene TRBD1, 6 bases. This CDR3 has 13 residues. The V end was cut by 7 bases, the J end by 6 bases, with 16 bases between. The germline V gene encodes CDR1 SQVTM and CDR2 ANQGSEA. This CDR3 reads CSARGGVGNEQFF. For the CDR3, the DNA is TGCAGCGCCCGAGGGGGAGTCGGCAATGAGCAGTTCTTC.

This clonotype was picked up many times. V is TRBV9 and J is TRBJ2-2; the D is unclear. With 3 bases removed from V and 4 bases from J, the gap between germline ends came to 13 bases. In germline, CDR1 is SGDLS, CDR2 YYNGEE. The CDR3 length is 15 residues. CDR3 in amino acids: CASSAVSTATGELFF. Here the CDR3 DNA reads TGTGCCAGCAGCGCAGTGAGTACGGCCACCGGGGAGCTGTTTTTT. Full variable domain (missing parts from reference TRBV9 and TRBJ2-2): DSGVTQTPKHLITATGQRVTLRCSPRSGDLSVYWYQQSLDQGLQFLIQYYNGEERAKGNILERFSAQQFPDLHSELNLSSLELGDSALYFCASSAVSTATGELFFGEGSRLTVL.

The CDR3 nucleotides are TGCAGCGTTGCAGGAAACTCTGGAAACACCATATATTTT. It encodes CSVAGNSGNTIYF. This chain connects TRBV29-1 to TRBJ1-3; unclear D gene. This CDR3 comprises 13 residues. V lost 4 bases and J lost 0, with 7 bases in between. Germline loops: CDR1 SQVTM, CDR2 ANQGSEA.

The chain is built from TRBV27 and TRBJ1-2; D is unclear. The CDR3 is 15 residues long. Trimming shortened V by 8 bases and J by 2 bases, and 18 bases separated the two germline ends. Germline V CDR1 and CDR2: MNHEY, SMNVEV (reference sequence). In DNA form, the CDR3 reads TGTGCCAGCCGACGGCCCTGGGGAGACAACTATGGCTACACCTTC. Amino acid sequence: CASRRPWGDNYGYTF.

This clonotype was found a few times. The CDR3 nucleotides read TGTGCCTGGATGGGGGCTTCGGCTTTCTTT. Residues: CAWMGASAFF. This chain joins TRBV30 and TRBJ1-1, with D perhaps TRBD1 (6 bases). Germline V gene data show CDR1 as GTSNPN and CDR2 as SVGIG (reference sequence). The CDR3 covers 10 residues. Between the trimmed V and J ends, which lost 4 bases and 11 bases, there was a span of 11 bases.

This clonotype was counted ten times or more. The rearrangement links TRBV6-6 to TRBJ2-5, with D unresolved. V was shortened by 6 bases and J by 1 base, with 18 bases between the two germline ends. The length of the CDR3 is 16 residues. Looked up from germline, CDR1 is MNHNY and CDR2 is SVGAGI (reference sequence). Here the CDR3 DNA reads TGTGCCAGCAGCCCCCCCGGACCAACTGCCCAAGAGACCCAGTACTTC. Residues: CASSPPGPTAQETQYF.

The J gene is TRBJ1-1, the V gene TRBV6-2 or TRBV6-3; D remains unclear. Germline V CDR1 and CDR2: MNHEY, SVGEGT. V lost 2 bases and J 0 bases, leaving 1 base between the germline ends. The CDR3 contains 12 residues. The CDR3 here is CASSYVNTEAFF. The CDR3 nucleotides are TGTGCCAGCAGTTACGTGAACACTGAAGCTTTCTTT.

This clonotype turned up a few times. The V and J genes are TRBV28 and TRBJ1-6; TRBD1 might be the D (6 bases). Deletions cut 6 bases from V and 5 bases from J, with 14 bases between. This CDR3 is built from 15 residues. Germline V gene data show CDR1 as MDHEN and CDR2 as SYDVKM. The CDR3 protein is CASRYRDTNNSPLHF. The CDR3 DNA reads as TGTGCCAGCAGGTACAGGGATACCAATAATTCACCCCTCCACTTT.

This clonotype was seen ten or more times. J is TRBJ2-1 and V is TRBV20-1; 8 nucleotides line up with TRBD2. The germline CDR1 and CDR2 sequences are DFQATT and SNEGSKA (reference sequence). The CDR3 length is 12 residues. CDR3 sequence (DNA): TGCAGGATGACTAGCGCCTACAATGAGCAGTTCTTC. Its translation: CRMTSAYNEQFF.

The chain recombines TRBV18 with TRBJ2-1; D perhaps matches TRBD2 (6 bases). The CDR3 loop spans 13 amino acids. Germline assignment: CDR1 KGHSH and CDR2 LQKENI. The V end lost 3 bases, the J end lost 7 bases, and 10 bases lay between the germline ends. CDR3 DNA sequence: TGTGCCAGCTCACCTCCTAGCGTTAATGAGCAGTTCTTC. Encoded protein: CASSPPSVNEQFF.

J is TRBJ2-1 and V is TRBV27; D uncertain. Deletions cut 7 bases from V and 0 bases from J, with 13 bases between. Germline V gene data show CDR1 as MNHEY and CDR2 as SMNVEV (reference sequence). The CDR3 has 15 amino acids. The CDR3 DNA follows: TGTGCCAGCACTGGGTCCGAAAGCTCCTACAATGAGCAGTTCTTC. Its protein product is CASTGSESSYNEQFF.

The chain combines TRBV12-3 or TRBV12-4 with TRBJ2-1; unclear D gene. With 5 bases removed from V and 10 bases from J, the gap between germline ends came to 12 bases. The CDR3 totals 12 residues. CDR3 nucleotides: TGTGCCAGCAGTCAAGACTCGAGGGAGCAGTTCTTC. Amino acids: CASSQDSREQFF.

This clonotype was recorded at least ten times. The chain is built from TRBV29-1 and TRBJ1-5; D is unresolved. The ends were cut back, 4 bases at V and 3 bases at J, with 10 bases in the middle. The CDR3 sequence is 13 residues long. Germline V gives CDR1 SQVTM, CDR2 ANQGSEA. CDR3 DNA: TGCAGCGTTGCTTCGGCAGACAATCAGCCCCAGCATTTT. Translation gives CSVASADNQPQHF. Filled out from reference TRBV29-1 and TRBJ1-5, the complete variable domain reads SAVISQKPSRDICQRGTSLTIQCQVDSQVTMMFWYRQQPGQSLTLIATANQGSEATYESGFVIDKFPISRPNLTFSTLTVSNMSPEDSSIYLCSVASADNQPQHFGDGTRLSIL.

In its sample, this clonotype was seen many times. The CDR3 reads CASSIDPRATNTEAFF. In DNA form, the CDR3 reads TGTGCCAGTAGTATAGATCCCAGGGCGACTAACACTGAAGCTTTCTTT. The chain joins TRBV19 to TRBJ1-1; D is perhaps TRBD1 (5 bases). The CDR3 spans 16 residues. Trimming shortened V by 0 bases and J by 2 bases, and 13 bases separated the two germline ends. Germline CDR1 LNHDA, CDR2 SQIVND (reference sequence).

This clonotype was detected a few times. The chain joins TRBV24-1 to TRBJ2-1; TRBD2 matches 8 bases. This CDR3 has 14 residues. Trimming removed 3 bases from V and 6 bases from J; junction bases left unmatched: 3. Per germline, CDR1 KGHDR and CDR2 SFDVKD. The CDR3 reads CATSDLAGRNEQFF. Written as DNA, the CDR3 is TGTGCCACCAGTGATCTAGCGGGCCGCAATGAGCAGTTCTTC.

This clonotype was detected a few times. The chain links TRBV4-1 to TRBJ1-6, with TRBD1 matching over 11 bases. The V gene's germline CDR1 is MGHRA and CDR2 YSYEKL. V trimming: 3 bases; J trimming: 7 bases; junction bases outside the gene matches: 5. CDR3 length: 16 amino acids. In nucleotides, the CDR3 is TGCGCCAGCAGCCAGCCCGGGACAGGGGGGAATTCACCCCTCCACTTT. Its protein product is CASSQPGTGGNSPLHF.

This clonotype was recorded many times. The genes are TRBV4-2 and TRBJ2-5; D is undetermined. The CDR3 has 15 amino acids. V was trimmed by 0 bases and J by 0 bases, leaving 8 bases between them. Germline-derived CDR1 and CDR2 are LGHNA and YNFKEQ. The CDR3 loop reads CASSQETSYQETQYF. The CDR3 nucleotides read TGTGCCAGCAGCCAAGAAACTTCGTACCAAGAGACCCAGTACTTC.

This clonotype has a count of ten or more. The rearrangement links TRBV6-6 to TRBJ2-7; D is undetermined. V lost 4 bases, J lost 0 bases, and 13 bases lay in between. CDR3 length: 15 residues. Looked up from germline, CDR1 is MNHNY and CDR2 is SVGAGI (reference sequence). CDR3 in DNA: TGTGCCAGCAGTTCCCGAAACAGCCGCTCCTACGAGCAGTACTTC. It is translated as CASSSRNSRSYEQYF.

The chain links TRBV20-1 to TRBJ2-5; D possibly corresponds to TRBD2 (6 bases). Germline V lookup: CDR1 DFQATT, CDR2 SNEGSKA (reference sequence). V dropped 8 bases and J dropped 5 bases, with 18 bases sitting between them. The CDR3 sequence is 13 residues long. The CDR3 DNA reads TGCAGTAGTGGGCGACTAGTCGGGGAGACCCAGTACTTC. It is translated as CSSGRLVGETQYF.

The chain has TRBV14 and TRBJ2-3; unclear D gene. Germline-derived CDR1 and CDR2 are SGHDN and FVKESK. The CDR3 length is 14 residues. V was cut by 1 base and J by 6 bases, with 11 bases left in between. The CDR3 reads CASSQGRSSDTQYF. CDR3 sequence (DNA): TGTGCCAGCAGCCAAGGGCGAAGCTCCGATACGCAGTATTTT. The complete variable domain, with remaining parts taken from reference TRBV14 and TRBJ2-3, reads EAGVTQFPSHSVIEKGQTVTLRCDPISGHDNLYWYRRVMGKEIKFLLHFVKESKQDESGMPNNRFLAERTGGTYSTLKVQPAELEDSGVYFCASSQGRSSDTQYFGPGTRLTVL.

The CDR3 DNA follows: TGTGCCAGCAGTACAGGGTTCTCTGGGGCCAACGTCCTGACTTTC. The encoded protein is CASSTGFSGANVLTF. This chain connects TRBV28 to TRBJ2-6, with D maybe TRBD1 (6 bases). Germline V lookup: CDR1 MDHEN, CDR2 SYDVKM. V was clipped by 5 bases and J by 0 bases, with 8 bases between them. This CDR3 is 15 amino acids long.

Here the CDR3 DNA reads TGTGCCAGCAGTTACCCCACATGGGGAGGGGAGCTGAATGAGCAGTTCTTC. Residues: CASSYPTWGGELNEQFF. This rearrangement joins TRBV6-2 or TRBV6-3 to TRBJ2-1; TRBD2 agrees at 7 bases. CDR1 and CDR2 (germline): MNHEY, SVGEGT. The V segment lost 2 bases and the J segment 7 bases; nucleotides outside the gene matches: 14. This CDR3 spans 17 amino acids.

This clonotype was seen just once. CDR3 in amino acids: CASSPSRAGGPETQYF. The DNA of the CDR3 is TGTGCCAGCAGTCCCTCTAGGGCGGGAGGGCCGGAGACCCAGTACTTC. The V and J genes are TRBV28 and TRBJ2-5; 9 bases align to TRBD2. The germline V gene encodes CDR1 MDHEN and CDR2 SYDVKM. The CDR3 has 16 amino acids. V shed 5 bases and J 5 bases; nucleotides not matched to a gene: 12.

To note about this clonotype: This may arise from a read error, as a much more abundant clone is one base away. Since no conserved phenylalanine or tryptophan closes the CDR3, a read error is the likely cause. The chain joins TRBV27 to TRBJ2-7, with D hard to call. The germline V gene encodes CDR1 MNHEY and CDR2 SMNVEV (reference sequence). This CDR3 has 15 amino acids. The ends were cut back, 3 bases at V and 3 bases at J, with 15 bases in the middle. The CDR3 DNA reads as TGTGCCAGCAGTTTGTCCCACCTAGGAAGCTACGAGCAGTACTTA. This encodes CASSLSHLGSYEQYL.

This clonotype was counted at least ten times. V is TRBV29-1 and J is TRBJ2-1, with D maybe TRBD2 (5 bases). V was trimmed by 0 bases and J by 7 bases, leaving 7 bases between them. CDR1 and CDR2 from the germline V gene are SQVTM and ANQGSEA. The CDR3 sequence is 12 residues long. The CDR3: CSVEDPGNEQFF. CDR3 nucleotide sequence: TGCAGCGTTGAAGATCCGGGAAATGAGCAGTTCTTC.

The sample holds a few counts of this clonotype. The chain carries TRBV27 and TRBJ2-3; perhaps D is TRBD1 or TRBD2 (6 bases each). V lost 4 bases, J lost 2 bases, and 22 bases lay in between. The CDR3 runs to 18 residues. Germline lookup yields CDR1 MNHEY and CDR2 SMNVEV (reference sequence). This chain's CDR3 is CASSYLRACRGDTDTQYF. The CDR3 DNA follows: TGTGCCAGCAGTTACCTCCGGGCGTGTAGGGGGGACACAGATACGCAGTATTTT.

The V and J genes are TRBV7-2 and TRBJ2-2, with 11 bases identical to TRBD2. This CDR3 region has 17 residues. The V and J ends lost 2 bases and 4 bases, in that order; junction bases with no gene match: 6. CDR1 and CDR2 (germline): SGHTA, FQGNSA. The CDR3 is CASSLIATSGSTGELFF. CDR3 bases: TGTGCCAGCAGCTTAATAGCAACTAGCGGGAGCACCGGGGAGCTGTTTTTT.

The V gene is TRBV7-9, the J gene TRBJ1-1, with TRBD1 matching over 8 bases. V trimming: 2 bases; J trimming: 4 bases; junction bases outside the gene matches: 6. Germline V gene lookup returns CDR1 SEHNR and CDR2 FQNEAQ (reference sequence). This CDR3 spans 15 amino acids. The CDR3 region is CASSLIGQGVTEAFF. In DNA form, the CDR3 reads TGTGCCAGCAGCTTAATAGGACAGGGAGTCACTGAAGCTTTCTTT. Full variable domain (outside the CDR3, taken from reference TRBV7-9 and TRBJ1-1): DTGVSQNPRHKITKRGQNVTFRCDPISEHNRLYWYRQTLGQGPEFLTYFQNEAQLEKSRLLSDRFSAERPKGSFSTLEIQRTEQGDSAMYLCASSLIGQGVTEAFFGQGTRLTVV.

This clonotype was observed a few times. The J gene is TRBJ2-1, the V gene TRBV11-2; no clear D gene. CDR1 and CDR2 from the germline V gene are SGHAT and FQNNGV. CDR3 length equals 16 residues. V was pared by 0 bases and J by 7 bases, with 16 bases between. The DNA of the CDR3 is TGTGCCAGCAGCTTAGAAATCCGACCCCTGGGGAATGAGCAGTTCTTC. Its protein product is CASSLEIRPLGNEQFF.

This clonotype has a handful of counts. The chain recombines TRBV5-4 with TRBJ2-3; D unresolved. The CDR3 has 14 amino acids. The V and J ends lost 2 bases and 1 base respectively, with 8 bases between them. Germline V gene data show CDR1 as SGHNT and CDR2 as YYREEE (reference sequence). The CDR3 region is CASSFQERTDTQYF. The CDR3 DNA reads TGTGCCAGCAGCTTCCAGGAACGCACAGATACGCAGTATTTT.

This clonotype was picked up many times. The rearrangement links TRBV5-6 to TRBJ1-2, with a weak D call TRBD1 (5 bases). Germline lookup yields CDR1 SGHDT and CDR2 YYEEEE. Trimming pared 0 bases from V and 3 bases from J, leaving 9 bases between. The CDR3 covers 14 residues. The DNA of the CDR3 is TGTGCCAGCAGCTTGGCAGGACATTACTATGGCTACACCTTC. This translates into CASSLAGHYYGYTF.